This T cell receptor beta chain derives from a study of cytomegalovirus exposure and HLA in healthy donors. General study findings and limits: Common viral pathogens were later found to be apparently linked to several of the most significant clusters.

As regards this clone: The antigen is unknown.

V lost 0 bases and J 1 base, leaving 11 bases between the germline ends. CDR3 length equals 16 residues. Germline V gene data show CDR1 as LGHNA and CDR2 as YSLEER. In the PCR, 60 Vbeta and 13 Jbeta primers were used. The table came from immunoSEQ multiplex PCR; TCRdb's copy has only in-frame clones and leaves some out. The sample shows roughly 110,000 clones, around 80% of them seen only once. This chain links TRBV4-3 with TRBJ2-3, with D perhaps matching TRBD2 (5 bases). The specimen was PBMCs. This TCR came from a man aged 55-75 years in good health and CMV-seronegative. CDR3 DNA sequence: TGCGCCAGCAGCCAAGATATGGCGGGTCGCACAGATACGCAGTATTTT. This codes for CASSQDMAGRTDTQYF.